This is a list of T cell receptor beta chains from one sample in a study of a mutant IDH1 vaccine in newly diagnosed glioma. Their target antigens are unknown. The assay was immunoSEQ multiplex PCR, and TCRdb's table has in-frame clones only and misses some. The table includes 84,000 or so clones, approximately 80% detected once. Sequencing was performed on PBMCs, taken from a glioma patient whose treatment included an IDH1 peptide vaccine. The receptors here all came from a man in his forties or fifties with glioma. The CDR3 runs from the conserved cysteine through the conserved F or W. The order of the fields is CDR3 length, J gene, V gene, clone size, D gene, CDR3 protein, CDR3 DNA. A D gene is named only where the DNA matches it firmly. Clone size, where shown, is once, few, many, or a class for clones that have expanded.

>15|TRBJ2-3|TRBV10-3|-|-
CATGEGGSITDTQYF
TGTGCCACCGGAGAGGGGGGGTCGATCACAGATACGCAGTATTTT
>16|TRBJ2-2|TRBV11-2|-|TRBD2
CASSWPGLAGTGELFF
TGTGCCAGCAGCTGGCCGGGACTAGCCGGGACCGGGGAGCTGTTTTTT
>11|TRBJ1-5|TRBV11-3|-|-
CASSLVQPQHF
TGTGCCAGCAGCTTAGTTCAGCCCCAGCATTTT
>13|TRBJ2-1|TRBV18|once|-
CASLTFVGGEQFF
TGTGCCAGCCTTACATTTGTTGGTGGTGAGCAGTTCTTC
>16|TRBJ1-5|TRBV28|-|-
CASSYYYTGRDQPQHF
TGTGCCAGCAGTTACTACTACACGGGTAGAGATCAGCCCCAGCATTTT
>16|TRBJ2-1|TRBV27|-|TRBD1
CASSFPPGQGPNEQFF
TGTGCCAGCAGTTTCCCACCGGGACAGGGGCCAAATGAGCAGTTCTTC
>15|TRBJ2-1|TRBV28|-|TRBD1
CASSPGTGAYNEQFF
TGTGCCAGCAGCCCCGGGACAGGGGCCTACAATGAGCAGTTCTTC
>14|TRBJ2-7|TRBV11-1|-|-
CASSFWQGAYEQYF
TGTGCCAGCAGCTTCTGGCAGGGAGCCTACGAGCAGTACTTC
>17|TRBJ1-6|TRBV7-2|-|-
CASSLVASRSLNSPLHF
TGTGCCAGCAGCTTAGTCGCCAGCCGAAGCTTAAATTCACCCCTCCACTTT
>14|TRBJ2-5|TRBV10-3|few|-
CAISEPGFQETQYF
TGTGCCATCAGTGAGCCGGGTTTTCAAGAGACCCAGTACTTC
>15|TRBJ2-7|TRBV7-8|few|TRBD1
CASSFGRTGYTEQYF
TGTGCCAGCAGCTTCGGACGGACAGGGTATACCGAGCAGTACTTC
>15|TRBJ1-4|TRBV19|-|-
CASSIGGSRGEKLFF
TGTGCCAGTAGTATTGGGGGTAGCCGCGGTGAAAAACTGTTTTTT
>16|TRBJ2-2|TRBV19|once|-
CASRLDWPKNTGELFF
TGTGCCAGTAGATTAGACTGGCCGAAGAACACCGGGGAGCTGTTTTTT
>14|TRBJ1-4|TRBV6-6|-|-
CASRGRATNEKLFF
TGTGCCAGCAGAGGAAGGGCAACTAATGAAAAACTGTTTTTT
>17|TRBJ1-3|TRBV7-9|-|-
CASSQGAGQKGGNTIYF
TGTGCCAGCAGCCAAGGGGCAGGGCAGAAAGGTGGAAACACCATATATTTT
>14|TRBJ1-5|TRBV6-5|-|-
CASSLLPLNQPQHF
TGTGCCAGCAGTCTCCTTCCCCTCAATCAGCCCCAGCATTTT
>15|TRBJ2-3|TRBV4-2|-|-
CASREGLALTDTQYF
TGTGCCAGCAGAGAGGGGCTAGCATTGACAGATACGCAGTATTTT
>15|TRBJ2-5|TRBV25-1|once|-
CASSEYRGLGETQYF
TGTGCCAGCAGTGAATACAGGGGATTAGGAGAGACCCAGTACTTC
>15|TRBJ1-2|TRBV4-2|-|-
CASSQTWDSLYGYTF
TGTGCCAGCAGCCAAACTTGGGATTCTCTCTATGGCTACACCTTC
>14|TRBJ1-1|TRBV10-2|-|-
CASSEWYGNTEAFF
TGCGCCAGCAGTGAGTGGTACGGTAACACTGAAGCTTTCTTT
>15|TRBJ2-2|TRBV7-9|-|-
CASSFRSSNTGELFF
TGTGCCAGCAGCTTCCGGAGTTCGAACACCGGGGAGCTGTTTTTT
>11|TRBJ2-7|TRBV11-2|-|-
CASSLEGREYF
TGTGCCAGCAGCTTAGAGGGACGGGAGTACTTC
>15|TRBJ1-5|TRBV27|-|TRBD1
CASSLTGDSNQPQHF
TGTGCCAGCAGTTTGACAGGGGATAGCAATCAGCCCCAGCATTTT
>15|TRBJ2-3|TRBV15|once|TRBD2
CATSRGGTSGDTQYF
TGTGCCACCAGCAGAGGGGGGACTAGCGGAGATACGCAGTATTTT
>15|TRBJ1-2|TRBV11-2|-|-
CASSSLRGRNYGYTF
TGTGCCAGCAGCTCCCTACGGGGGCGGAACTATGGCTACACCTTC
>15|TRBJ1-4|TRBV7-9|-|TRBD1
CASSSRQGANEKLFF
TGTGCCAGCAGCTCCCGACAGGGGGCAAATGAAAAACTGTTTTTT
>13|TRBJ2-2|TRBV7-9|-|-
CASAPTLTGELFF
TGTGCCAGCGCCCCTACTCTCACCGGGGAGCTGTTTTTT
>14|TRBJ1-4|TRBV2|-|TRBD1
CASSEGRGREKLFF
TGTGCCAGCAGTGAAGGCAGGGGGCGTGAAAAACTGTTTTTT
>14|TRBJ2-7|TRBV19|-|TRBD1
CASRRDRESYEQYF
TGTGCCAGTCGGAGGGACAGGGAAAGCTACGAGCAGTACTTC
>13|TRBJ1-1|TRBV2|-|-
CASGWGYSTEAFF
TGTGCCAGCGGGTGGGGCTACAGCACTGAAGCTTTCTTT
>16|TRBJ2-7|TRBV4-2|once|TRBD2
CASSQVVAGGNYEQYF
TGTGCCAGCAGCCAAGTGGTAGCGGGAGGGAATTACGAGCAGTACTTC
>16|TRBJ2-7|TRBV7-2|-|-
CASSLGQTRRFDEQYF
TGTGCCAGCAGCTTAGGACAAACACGACGGTTTGACGAGCAGTACTTC
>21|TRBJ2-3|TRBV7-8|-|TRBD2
CASSLTRFSVGGRDRTDTQYF
TGTGCCAGCAGCTTAACGCGGTTTAGTGTCGGCGGGAGAGATCGGACAGATACGCAGTATTTT
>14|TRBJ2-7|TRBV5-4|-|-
CASSLGGSPYEQYF
TGTGCCAGCAGCTTGGGGGGGTCTCCCTACGAGCAGTACTTC
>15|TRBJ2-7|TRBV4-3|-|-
CASSQVETGAYEQYF
TGCGCCAGCAGCCAAGTGGAGACAGGTGCATACGAGCAGTACTTC
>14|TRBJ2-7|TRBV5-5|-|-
CASSLGPNSYEQYF
TGTGCCAGCAGCTTAGGGCCAAACTCCTACGAGCAGTACTTC
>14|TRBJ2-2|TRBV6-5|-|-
CASSYSGDTGELFF
TGTGCCAGCAGTTATAGTGGGGACACCGGGGAGCTGTTTTTT
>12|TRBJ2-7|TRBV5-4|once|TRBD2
CASSLFGGEQYF
TGTGCCAGCAGCTTGTTCGGGGGGGAGCAGTACTTC
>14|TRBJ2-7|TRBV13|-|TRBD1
CASSSRTGSYEQYF
TGTGCCAGCAGCAGCCGGACAGGATCCTACGAGCAGTACTTC
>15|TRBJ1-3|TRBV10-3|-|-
CAISLYRADGNTIYF
TGTGCCATCAGTCTCTACAGGGCTGACGGAAACACCATATATTTT
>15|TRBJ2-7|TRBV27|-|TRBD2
CASSLRPAGTYEQYF
TGTGCCAGCAGTTTGAGGCCAGCGGGAACGTACGAGCAGTACTTC
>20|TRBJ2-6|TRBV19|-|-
CASSKAGRSGPSSGANVLTF
TGTGCCAGTAGCAAAGCAGGGAGGTCGGGACCCAGCTCTGGGGCCAACGTCCTGACTTTC
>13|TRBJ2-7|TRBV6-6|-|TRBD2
CASSASGPYEQYF
TGTGCCAGCAGTGCTAGCGGCCCCTACGAGCAGTACTTC
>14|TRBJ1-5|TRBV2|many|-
CASSERESNQPQHF
TGTGCCAGCAGTGAAAGGGAGAGCAATCAGCCCCAGCATTTT
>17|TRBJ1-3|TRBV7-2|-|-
CASSETSAGSQRNTIYF
TGTGCCAGCAGCGAGACGTCGGCAGGTTCCCAGCGAAACACCATATATTTT
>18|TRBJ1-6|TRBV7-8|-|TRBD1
CASSLVGQGRSYNSPLHF
TGTGCCAGCAGCTTAGTGGGACAGGGCCGCTCCTATAATTCACCCCTCCACTTT
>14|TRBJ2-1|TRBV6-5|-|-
CASISRAGGDEQFF
TGTGCCAGCATTAGTCGGGCAGGGGGGGATGAGCAGTTCTTC
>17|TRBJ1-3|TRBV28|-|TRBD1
CASSFFGTGVSGNTIYF
TGTGCCAGCAGTTTCTTCGGGACAGGGGTCTCTGGAAACACCATATATTTT
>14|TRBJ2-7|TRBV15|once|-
CATSSGRDSYEQYF
TGTGCCACCAGCAGCGGGAGAGACTCCTACGAGCAGTACTTC
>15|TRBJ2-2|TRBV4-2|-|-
CASSLVEQSTGELFF
TGTGCCAGCAGCCTAGTGGAACAGAGCACCGGGGAGCTGTTTTTT
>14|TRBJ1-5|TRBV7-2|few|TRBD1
CASSNRGRFQPQHF
TGTGCCAGTAGCAACAGGGGGCGCTTTCAGCCCCAGCATTTT
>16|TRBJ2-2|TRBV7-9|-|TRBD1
CAMETGRLLYTGELFF
TGTGCCATGGAGACAGGGCGACTTCTTTACACCGGGGAGCTGTTTTTT
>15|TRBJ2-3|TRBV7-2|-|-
CASSLDQRPEDTQYF
TGTGCCAGCAGCTTAGATCAGAGGCCGGAGGATACGCAGTATTTT